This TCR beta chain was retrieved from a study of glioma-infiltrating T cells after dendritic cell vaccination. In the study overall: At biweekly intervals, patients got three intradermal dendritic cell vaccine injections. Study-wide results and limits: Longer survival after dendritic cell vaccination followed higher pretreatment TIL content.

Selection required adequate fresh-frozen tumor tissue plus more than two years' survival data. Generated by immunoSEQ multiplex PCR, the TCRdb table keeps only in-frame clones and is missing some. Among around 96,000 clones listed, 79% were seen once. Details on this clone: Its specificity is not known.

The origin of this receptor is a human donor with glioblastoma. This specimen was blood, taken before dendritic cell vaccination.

DNA of the CDR3: TGCGCCAGCAGCTTGGGGGACAGGGTTGCTGAAAAACTGTTTTTT. The encoded protein is CASSLGDRVAEKLFF. The chain recombines TRBV5-1 with TRBJ1-4, with 9 positions matching TRBD1. V gave up 0 bases and J gave up 7 bases; unmatched junction bases: 4. Germline-derived CDR1 and CDR2 are SGHRS and YFSETQ. There are 15 residues in the CDR3.